Listed here are 24 T cell receptor beta chains from one sample, sequenced in a study of cytomegalovirus exposure and HLA in healthy donors. In the PCR, 60 Vbeta and 13 Jbeta primers were used. Assay used: immunoSEQ multiplex PCR; TCRdb lists only in-frame clones, some missing. The table has some 150,000 clones, over 75% seen once. The sample taken for sequencing was PBMCs. All receptors derive from a woman aged 25-40 years in good health and CMV-seronegative.

This chain connects TRBV11-2 to TRBJ1-1, with D hard to call. The CDR3 runs to 15 residues. V was cut by 3 bases and J by 0 bases, with 11 bases left in between. Looked up from germline, CDR1 is SGHAT and CDR2 is FQNNGV. This CDR3 is CASSLAAVMNTEAFF. The CDR3 DNA is TGTGCCAGCAGCTTGGCTGCGGTGATGAACACTGAAGCTTTCTTT.

The rearrangement links TRBV18 to TRBJ1-2; the match to TRBD1 covers 7 bases. Germline V gene sequence: CDR1 KGHSH, CDR2 LQKENI. This CDR3 spans 13 amino acids. V shed 6 bases and J 3 bases; nucleotides not matched to a gene: 4. The CDR3, as DNA: TGTGCCAGCTCCCCTGGACAGGACTATGGCTACACCTTC. It is translated as CASSPGQDYGYTF. The whole variable domain, filled in from reference TRBV18 and TRBJ1-2, reads NAGVMQNPRHLVRRRGQEARLRCSPMKGHSHVYWYRQLPEEGLKFMVYLQKENIIDESGMPKERFSAEFPKEGPSILRIQQVVRGDSAAYFCASSPGQDYGYTFGSGTRLTVV.

This clone was recorded a few times. The chain combines TRBV5-1 with TRBJ1-2, with 7 positions matching TRBD1. CDR3 length equals 14 residues. Trimming removed 4 bases from V and 6 bases from J; junction bases left unmatched: 9. In germline, CDR1 is SGHRS, CDR2 YFSETQ. The CDR3 loop reads CASSKTGNEDGYTF. In nucleotides, the CDR3 is TGCGCCAGCAGCAAGACAGGGAACGAGGATGGCTACACCTTC.

This chain uses TRBV2 with TRBJ2-1; 8 positions match TRBD2. V dropped 6 bases and J dropped 7; count of bases not matched to a gene: 5. Per the germline V gene, CDR1 is SNHLY and CDR2 is FYNNEI. The CDR3 loop spans 13 amino acids. The CDR3 region has the DNA TGTGCCAGCAGGCTAGCGGGTATGAATGAGCAGTTCTTC. This gives the protein CASRLAGMNEQFF.

The table lists this clone with a count of one. The gene calls are TRBV15 and TRBJ2-1, with 8 nucleotides matching TRBD1. Germline lookup yields CDR1 LNHNV and CDR2 YYDKDF (reference sequence). The length of the CDR3 is 16 residues. Unmatched junction bases numbered 8, after V lost 3 bases and J lost 4 bases. This CDR3 reads CATSRDRDPVYNEQFF. DNA for the CDR3: TGTGCCACCAGCAGGGACAGGGATCCCGTTTACAATGAGCAGTTCTTC.

The chain combines TRBV5-4 with TRBJ2-3; 8 bases are a match to TRBD2. CDR1 is SGHNT, CDR2 YYREEE, per germline (reference sequence). The junction had 7 bases not matched to a gene; V was cut back by 2 bases and J by 2 bases. There are 16 residues in the CDR3. The CDR3, as DNA: TGTGCCAGCAGCTTTCCAGCGGGGGCCATCACAGATACGCAGTATTTT. Residues: CASSFPAGAITDTQYF. The variable domain in full, completed from reference TRBV5-4 and TRBJ2-3, reads ETGVTQSPTHLIKTRGQQVTLRCSSQSGHNTVSWYQQALGQGPQFIFQYYREEENGRGNFPPRFSGLQFPNYSSELNVNALELDDSALYLCASSFPAGAITDTQYFGPGTRLTVL.

This clone appeared a few times. This rearrangement joins TRBV6-1 to TRBJ2-7; 7 nucleotides match TRBD1. The CDR3 runs to 15 residues. The germline V gene encodes CDR1 MNHNS and CDR2 SASEGT. V lost 4 bases to trimming and J lost 3 bases; unmatched junction nucleotides: 9. The CDR3 DNA follows: TGTGCCAGCAGTGTCCGGGACAGTGGCCACTACGAGCAGTACTTC. It encodes CASSVRDSGHYEQYF.

On this clone: Other nucleotide sequences in the sample specify the same CDR3. The rearrangement uses TRBV9 and TRBJ2-1; the match to TRBD2 covers 8 bases. The CDR3 length is 15 residues. The germline V gene encodes CDR1 SGDLS and CDR2 YYNGEE. With 0 bases clipped from V and 7 bases from J, the junction kept 6 bases outside the gene matches. In nucleotides, the CDR3 is TGTGCCAGCAGCGTAGCGAGCGGGGGCGGAAATGAGCAGTTCTTC. Its translation: CASSVASGGGNEQFF.

This CDR3 reads CASSTGIDSGNTIYF. CDR3 nucleotides: TGTGCCAGCAGCACAGGGATCGACTCTGGAAACACCATATATTTT. The J gene is TRBJ1-3, the V gene TRBV6-5; tentative D call: TRBD1 (6 bases). Trimming took off 6 bases at V and 0 bases at J, with 12 bases between the two ends. Germline assignment: CDR1 MNHEY and CDR2 SVGAGI. This CDR3 is 15 amino acids long.

This chain connects TRBV7-6 to TRBJ1-6, with D hard to call. Germline V lookup: CDR1 SGHVS, CDR2 FNYEAQ. This CDR3 is built from 15 residues. V was cut by 3 bases and J by 0 bases, with 6 bases left in between. CDR3 sequence: CASSFSGSYNSPLHF. The DNA for the CDR3 is TGTGCCAGCAGCTTCAGTGGCTCCTATAATTCACCCCTCCACTTT.

This clone has only a few counts. J is TRBJ1-2 and V is TRBV29-1; unclear D gene. Trimming left V 5 bases short and J 4 bases short, with 14 bases between. Germline V gives CDR1 SQVTM, CDR2 ANQGSEA. CDR3 length equals 13 residues. CDR3 sequence: CSVSTDSAYGYTF. CDR3 sequence (DNA): TGCAGCGTTTCGACTGACTCCGCCTATGGCTACACCTTC.

This chain links TRBV7-8 with TRBJ1-1; 11 bases align to TRBD1. Germline V gene lookup returns CDR1 SGHVS and CDR2 FQNEAQ. Trimming took 5 bases from V and 5 from J; bases not matched to a gene: 4. The length of the CDR3 is 14 residues. CDR3 protein: CASSKDRGRTEAFF. The CDR3 DNA follows: TGTGCCAGCAGCAAGGACAGGGGGCGAACTGAAGCTTTCTTT.

The rearrangement uses TRBV9 and TRBJ2-3, with 9 bases aligning to TRBD1. Germline V CDR1 and CDR2: SGDLS, YYNGEE. V lost 2 bases to trimming and J lost 0 bases; unmatched junction nucleotides: 4. The CDR3 consists of 16 residues. CDR3 loop: CASSVGTGTSTDTQYF. The CDR3 DNA reads TGTGCCAGCAGCGTGGGGACAGGGACCAGCACAGATACGCAGTATTTT. Full variable domain (rest looked up from reference TRBV9 and TRBJ2-3): DSGVTQTPKHLITATGQRVTLRCSPRSGDLSVYWYQQSLDQGLQFLIQYYNGEERAKGNILERFSAQQFPDLHSELNLSSLELGDSALYFCASSVGTGTSTDTQYFGPGTRLTVL.

This chain uses TRBV11-2 with TRBJ1-1; D may be TRBD1 (5 bases). This CDR3 comprises 14 residues. Germline V gene sequence: CDR1 SGHAT, CDR2 FQNNGV. Deletions cut 5 bases from V and 1 base from J, with 11 bases between. CDR3 region: CASSAPGRNTEAFF. CDR3 bases: TGTGCCAGCAGCGCCCCAGGGCGGAACACTGAAGCTTTCTTT.

J is TRBJ2-1 and V is TRBV6-4, with 13 bases identical to TRBD2. Trimming took 2 bases from V and 4 from J; bases not matched to a gene: 2. Germline values: CDR1 MRHNA, CDR2 SNTAGT. The length of the CDR3 is 16 residues. CDR3 sequence: CASSDMGLAGYNEQFF. The CDR3 region has the DNA TGTGCCAGCAGTGACATGGGACTAGCGGGATACAATGAGCAGTTCTTC.

The chain recombines TRBV15 with TRBJ2-1; 11 positions agree with TRBD2. The CDR3 extends over 16 amino acids. CDR1 LNHNV and CDR2 YYDKDF come from the germline V gene (reference sequence). J lost 7 bases, V lost 2 bases, and 7 bases had no gene match. The CDR3 reads CATSRRQASGGNEQFF. CDR3 DNA: TGTGCCACCAGCAGAAGGCAGGCTAGCGGGGGGAATGAGCAGTTCTTC.

CDR3 DNA sequence: TGTGCCAGCCAATCGACGGGACTAGCGGGCAATGAGCAGTTCTTC. Translating it yields CASQSTGLAGNEQFF. This chain joins TRBV28 and TRBJ2-1; TRBD2 matches 12 bases. V was pared by 8 bases and J by 6 bases, with 8 bases of the junction left unmatched. Germline V gives CDR1 MDHEN, CDR2 SYDVKM. There are 15 residues in the CDR3.

The chain carries TRBV19 and TRBJ2-5, with D possibly being TRBD2 (5 bases). The germline CDR1 and CDR2 sequences are LNHDA and SQIVND (reference sequence). The length of the CDR3 is 16 residues. Trimming took off 3 bases at V and 4 bases at J, with 18 bases between the two ends. The CDR3 here is CASSIRYYTEAETQYF. The CDR3 region has the DNA TGTGCCAGTAGTATTAGGTATTACACGGAGGCAGAGACCCAGTACTTC.

The chain uses TRBV30 and TRBJ2-5; 10 nucleotides agree with TRBD1. Germline V lookup: CDR1 GTSNPN, CDR2 SVGIG (reference sequence). V gave up 4 bases and J gave up 4 bases; unmatched junction bases: 3. This CDR3 is built from 13 residues. The DNA of the CDR3 is TGTGCCTGGACAGGACAGGGGGTAGAGACCCAGTACTTC. It is translated as CAWTGQGVETQYF.

The V call is TRBV6-1, the J call TRBJ2-1; a possible D gene is TRBD2 (7 bases). CDR1 and CDR2 (germline): MNHNS, SASEGT. V dropped 5 bases and J dropped 7 bases, with 15 bases sitting between them. This CDR3 contains 14 residues. Written as DNA, the CDR3 is TGTGCCAGCAGTTCTGGGGGGGCGATGAATGAGCAGTTCTTC. The encoded protein is CASSSGGAMNEQFF.

This clone was recorded only once. The chain is built from TRBV7-7 and TRBJ2-5; 12 bases agree with TRBD1. Germline V gene lookup returns CDR1 SSHAT and CDR2 FNYEAQ (reference sequence). V shed 5 bases, J shed 4 bases, and the junction held 5 bases outside the gene matches. This CDR3 has 15 amino acids. The CDR3 here is CASSTWGQGAETQYF. The CDR3 DNA reads as TGTGCCAGCAGCACCTGGGGACAGGGGGCAGAGACCCAGTACTTC.

V is TRBV28 and J is TRBJ2-7; a weak D match, TRBD1 (6 bases). V shed 6 bases and J shed 3 bases, with 15 bases lying between them. The germline gives CDR1 MDHEN, CDR2 SYDVKM. The CDR3 runs 14 residues. The CDR3 loop is CASRSAGTNYEQYF. The CDR3 DNA follows: TGTGCCAGCAGGTCGGCCGGGACAAACTACGAGCAGTACTTC.

This chain connects TRBV7-9 to TRBJ1-1; weak D call: TRBD1 (6 bases). The ends were cut back, 3 bases at V and 3 bases at J, with 11 bases in the middle. CDR1 is SEHNR and CDR2 is FQNEAQ in the germline V gene (reference sequence). The CDR3 runs to 14 residues. The CDR3 coding sequence is TGTGCCAGCAGCTTGCGGGGGCGCGACACTGAAGCTTTCTTT. Its translation is CASSLRGRDTEAFF.

The V call is TRBV4-1, the J call TRBJ2-5; D call uncertain. This CDR3 comprises 15 residues. CDR1 and CDR2 from the germline V gene are MGHRA and YSYEKL. The V and J ends lost 2 bases and 2 bases respectively, with 12 bases between them. Here the CDR3 DNA reads TGCGCCAGCAGCCAACAACCTCAGGTACAAGAGACCCAGTACTTC. Amino acids: CASSQQPQVQETQYF.